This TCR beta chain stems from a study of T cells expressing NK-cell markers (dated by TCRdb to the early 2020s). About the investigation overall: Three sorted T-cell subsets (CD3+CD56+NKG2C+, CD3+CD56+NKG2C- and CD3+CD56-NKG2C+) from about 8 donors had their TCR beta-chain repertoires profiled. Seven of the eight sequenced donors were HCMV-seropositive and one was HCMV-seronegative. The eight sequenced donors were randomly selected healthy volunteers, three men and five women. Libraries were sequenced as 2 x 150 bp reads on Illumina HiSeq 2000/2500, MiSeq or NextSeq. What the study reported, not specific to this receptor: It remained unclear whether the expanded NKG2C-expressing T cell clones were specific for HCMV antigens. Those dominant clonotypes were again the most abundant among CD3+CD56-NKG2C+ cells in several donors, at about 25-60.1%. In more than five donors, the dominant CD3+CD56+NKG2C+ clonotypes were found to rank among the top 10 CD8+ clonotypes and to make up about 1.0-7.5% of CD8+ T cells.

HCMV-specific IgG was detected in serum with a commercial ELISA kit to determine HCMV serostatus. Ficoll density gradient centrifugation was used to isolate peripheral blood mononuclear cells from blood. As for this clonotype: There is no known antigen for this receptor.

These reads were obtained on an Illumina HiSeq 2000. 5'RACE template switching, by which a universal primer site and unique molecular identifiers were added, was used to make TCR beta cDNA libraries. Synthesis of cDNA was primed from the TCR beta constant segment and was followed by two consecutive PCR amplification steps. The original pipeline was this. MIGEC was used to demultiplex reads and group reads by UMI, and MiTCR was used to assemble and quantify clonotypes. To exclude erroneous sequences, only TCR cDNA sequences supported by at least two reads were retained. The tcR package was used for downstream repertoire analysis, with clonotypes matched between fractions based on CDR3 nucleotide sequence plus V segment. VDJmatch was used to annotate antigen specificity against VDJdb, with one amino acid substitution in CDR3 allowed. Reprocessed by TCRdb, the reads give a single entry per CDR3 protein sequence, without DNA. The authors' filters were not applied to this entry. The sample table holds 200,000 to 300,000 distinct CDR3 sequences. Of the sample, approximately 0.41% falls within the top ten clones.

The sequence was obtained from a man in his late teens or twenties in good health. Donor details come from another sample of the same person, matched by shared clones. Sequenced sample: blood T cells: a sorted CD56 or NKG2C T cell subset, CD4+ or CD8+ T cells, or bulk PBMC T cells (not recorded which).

The CDR3 loop reads CASSLVRDRGKLFF. The chain couples TRBV12-3 or TRBV12-4 to TRBJ1-4. From its cysteine to its phenylalanine, the CDR3 spans 14 amino acids. The DNA is unrecorded.